A single sample gave rise to the 26 T cell receptor beta chains below, sequenced in a study of graft-versus-host responses after intestinal transplantation. Repertoires were generated with immunoSEQ multiplex PCR, while TCRdb's copy carries only in-frame clones and drops some. The repertoire holds tens of thousands of clones, around nine tenths seen once, with nearly 0.5% in the top ten. Their specific antigens are unknown. This sample comprised unstimulated CD8+ T cells sorted from spleen or lymph node cells, obtained before intestinal transplant. These receptors were collected from a human donor who received an intestinal transplant.

The gene calls are TRBV2 and TRBJ1-5, with unresolved D. Germline V lookup: CDR1 SNHLY, CDR2 FYNNEI. This CDR3 spans 16 amino acids. V gave up 1 base and J gave up 4 bases, with 14 bases separating them. In DNA form, the CDR3 reads TGTGCCAGCAGTGAAGGGCACCCGGAGAGGAATCAGCCCCAGCATTTT. Translated: CASSEGHPERNQPQHF.

The chain recombines TRBV10-2 with TRBJ1-4, with D unclear. The CDR3 has 18 residues. Deletions cut 5 bases from V and 0 bases from J, with 19 bases between. The V gene's germline CDR1 is WSHSY and CDR2 SAAADI. The CDR3 DNA reads TGCGCCAGCAGTCCGGAAGGAGGTCCTATCTCAACTAATGAAAAACTGTTTTTT. Protein: CASSPEGGPISTNEKLFF.

V and J are TRBV5-6 and TRBJ2-5; TRBD1 aligns across 10 bases. The CDR3 spans 15 residues. Germline-derived CDR1 and CDR2 are SGHDT and YYEEEE. V lost 2 bases, J lost 5 bases, and 6 bases stayed unmatched. DNA of the CDR3: TGTGCCAGCAGCTTTGGGGGGACAGGGGTGGAGACCCAGTACTTC. Its translation is CASSFGGTGVETQYF.

A word on this clone: This same CDR3 is encoded by further DNA sequences in the sample. The chain couples TRBV4-1 to TRBJ2-7; 9 nucleotides agree with TRBD2. This CDR3 is 14 amino acids long. With 3 bases clipped from V and 3 bases from J, the junction kept 3 bases outside the gene matches. Looked up from germline, CDR1 is MGHRA and CDR2 is YSYEKL. DNA for the CDR3: TGCGCCAGCAGCCAGGGGCGGGGGGGCTACGAGCAGTACTTC. Its translation is CASSQGRGGYEQYF.

The CDR3 loop reads CASSLFGKPNEKLFF. The CDR3, as DNA: TGTGCCAGCAGTCTATTTGGTAAACCTAATGAAAAACTGTTTTTT. J is TRBJ1-4 and V is TRBV14; D gene uncertain. This CDR3 is built from 15 residues. With 6 bases removed from V and 3 bases from J, the gap between germline ends came to 14 bases. Germline V gene data show CDR1 as SGHDN and CDR2 as FVKESK.

The genes are TRBV11-2 and TRBJ2-1; D unresolved. There are 17 residues in the CDR3. The V and J ends lost 4 bases and 4 bases respectively, with 20 bases between them. The germline gives CDR1 SGHAT, CDR2 FQNNGV. CDR3 in DNA: TGTGCCAGCAGCTCCCCCCCCCTCGCGGTCCAATACAATGAGCAGTTCTTC. Protein: CASSSPPLAVQYNEQFF.

The chain combines TRBV6-1 with TRBJ1-2, with 9 bases lining up with TRBD1. The CDR3 extends over 16 amino acids. Germline V gene sequence: CDR1 MNHNS, CDR2 SASEGT. The V segment lost 1 base and the J segment 4 bases; nucleotides outside the gene matches: 7. The CDR3 reads CASSEVGTGFLYGYTF. The CDR3 region has the DNA TGTGCCAGCAGTGAAGTGGGGACAGGGTTCCTCTATGGCTACACCTTC.

This chain uses TRBV7-6 with TRBJ2-7; possibly TRBD2 for D (6 bases). This CDR3 contains 17 residues. V was pared by 5 bases and J by 2 bases, with 22 bases between. Germline CDR1 and CDR2: SGHVS and FNYEAQ. The CDR3 region has the DNA TGTGCCAGCAGCCCTAGTACACGCCGGGGGTCTACCTACGAGCAGTACTTC. This translates into CASSPSTRRGSTYEQYF.

The J gene is TRBJ2-5, the V gene TRBV5-4; 11 bases match TRBD1. Trimming took 1 base from V and 5 from J; bases not matched to a gene: 4. The CDR3 consists of 15 residues. Germline V CDR1 and CDR2: SGHNT, YYREEE (reference sequence). The CDR3 bases are TGTGCCAGCAGCTTGTCTGGACAGGGGGCCGAGACCCAGTACTTC. This sequence encodes CASSLSGQGAETQYF.

The sample holds a few counts of this clone. J is TRBJ2-7 and V is TRBV4-1; 7 bases are a match to TRBD1. Unmatched junction bases numbered 13, after V lost 0 bases and J lost 2 bases. Germline values: CDR1 MGHRA, CDR2 YSYEKL. This CDR3 is built from 18 residues. The DNA for the CDR3 is TGCGCCAGCAGCCAAGAACCCCTGACAGGGATTAACACCTACGAGCAGTACTTC. Protein product: CASSQEPLTGINTYEQYF.

About this clone itself: Other nucleotide sequences from this sample produce the same CDR3. The chain combines TRBV27 with TRBJ2-7; a weak D match, TRBD2 (6 bases). CDR1 and CDR2 from the germline V gene are MNHEY and SMNVEV (reference sequence). V lost 3 bases, J lost 2 bases, and 11 bases lay in between. The CDR3 spans 14 residues. The CDR3 DNA reads TGTGCCAGCAGTTTTGGGCGGGGTACCTACGAGCAGTACTTC. Its translation: CASSFGRGTYEQYF.

This rearrangement joins TRBV4-1 to TRBJ2-7, with D perhaps TRBD2 (5 bases). V lost 1 base to trimming and J lost 3 bases, with 13 bases between them. This CDR3 comprises 15 residues. Per the germline V gene, CDR1 is MGHRA and CDR2 is YSYEKL. The CDR3: CASSQGRGLSYEQYF. The CDR3 DNA follows: TGCGCCAGCAGCCAAGGCAGAGGGCTTAGCTACGAGCAGTACTTC.

The chain links TRBV6-6 to TRBJ2-7; D is unresolved. The ends were cut back, 4 bases at V and 1 base at J, with 8 bases in the middle. This CDR3 is 13 amino acids long. Germline values: CDR1 MNHNY, CDR2 SVGAGI (reference sequence). This CDR3 is CASSLSASYEQYF. The CDR3 DNA is TGTGCCAGCAGTTTGAGCGCTTCCTACGAGCAGTACTTC.

V is TRBV19 and J is TRBJ1-5; TRBD1 is a possible D gene (6 bases). Germline lookup yields CDR1 LNHDA and CDR2 SQIVND (reference sequence). The CDR3 is 13 amino acids. V dropped 6 bases and J dropped 4 bases, with 10 bases sitting between them. Here the CDR3 DNA reads TGTGCCAGTAGAGGGACATTAAATCAGCCCCAGCATTTT. Translating it yields CASRGTLNQPQHF.

This chain joins TRBV9 and TRBJ1-2; tentative D call: TRBD1 (6 bases). With 3 bases removed from V and 4 bases from J, the gap between germline ends came to 10 bases. This CDR3 region has 13 residues. The germline gives CDR1 SGDLS, CDR2 YYNGEE. In nucleotides, the CDR3 is TGTGCCAGCAGCGCCGGACAGCGCTATGGCTACACCTTC. Encoded protein: CASSAGQRYGYTF.

CDR3 region: CASSQDPGTQYF. CDR3 nucleotide sequence: TGCGCCAGCAGCCAAGACCCCGGTACGCAGTATTTT. The chain joins TRBV4-3 to TRBJ2-3; D not certain. V was clipped by 0 bases and J by 8 bases, with 6 bases between them. CDR3 length: 12 residues. CDR1 is LGHNA, CDR2 YSLEER, per germline.

The gene calls are TRBV29-1 and TRBJ2-1; 14 bases align to TRBD2. The germline gives CDR1 SQVTM, CDR2 ANQGSEA. The V segment lost 3 bases and the J segment 3 bases; nucleotides outside the gene matches: 16. The CDR3 has 20 residues. The CDR3 DNA follows: TGCAGCGTTGATGACCCCGGGACTAGCGGGAGCGGGGCCTACTACAATGAGCAGTTCTTC. This gives the protein CSVDDPGTSGSGAYYNEQFF.

The chain employs TRBV5-4 and TRBJ2-2; TRBD2 might be the D (6 bases). The CDR3 runs 17 residues. CDR1 and CDR2 (germline): SGHNT, YYREEE (reference sequence). Trimming stripped 0 bases from V and 4 bases from J, with 16 bases between. The CDR3 nucleotides read TGTGCCAGCAGCTTGGGAGAGCGGGTCGGTTTCACCGGGGAGCTGTTTTTT. This translates into CASSLGERVGFTGELFF.

This rearrangement joins TRBV30 to TRBJ2-7; 7 bases are shared with TRBD2. Losses at the gene ends were 2 bases for V and 2 bases for J; bases not matched to a gene: 3. This CDR3 has 13 amino acids. Germline V CDR1 and CDR2: GTSNPN, SVGIG (reference sequence). CDR3 in amino acids: CAWSPGTTYEQYF. CDR3 DNA sequence: TGTGCCTGGAGTCCAGGGACTACCTACGAGCAGTACTTC.

This chain uses TRBV6-1 with TRBJ2-7; TRBD2 aligns across 12 bases. After removal of 2 bases from V and 7 bases from J, the junction contained 6 bases not matched to a gene. This CDR3 spans 15 amino acids. Germline CDR1 MNHNS, CDR2 SASEGT. CDR3 region: CASSEWTSGKWEQYF. CDR3 coding DNA: TGTGCCAGCAGTGAATGGACTAGCGGGAAGTGGGAGCAGTACTTC.

As to this clone: The same CDR3 also results from other DNA sequences found in this sample. V gene TRBV4-1 combines with J gene TRBJ2-7, with 8 bases identical to TRBD1. Germline V lookup: CDR1 MGHRA, CDR2 YSYEKL. The CDR3 has 14 amino acids. V shed 4 bases, J shed 2 bases, and the junction held 4 bases outside the gene matches. CDR3 bases: TGCGCCAGCAGCCCACGGACAGGGCCCTACGAGCAGTACTTC. Its protein product is CASSPRTGPYEQYF.

This chain uses TRBV7-8 with TRBJ2-1, with D perhaps TRBD1 (5 bases). Germline loops: CDR1 SGHVS, CDR2 FQNEAQ. The CDR3 covers 15 residues. V was shortened by 2 bases and J by 1 base, with 9 bases between the two germline ends. CDR3 region: CASSLQGYSYNEQFF. CDR3 coding DNA: TGTGCCAGCAGCTTACAGGGTTATTCCTACAATGAGCAGTTCTTC. Variable domain in full (rest from reference TRBV7-8 and TRBJ2-1): GAGVSQSPRYKVAKRGQDVALRCDPISGHVSLFWYQQALGQGPEFLTYFQNEAQLDKSGLPSDRFFAERPEGSVSTLKIQRTQQEDSAVYLCASSLQGYSYNEQFFGPGTRLTVL.

Comment on this clone: This sample also contains other DNA sequences that code for the same CDR3. The V and J genes are TRBV5-1 and TRBJ1-1; TRBD1 matches 8 bases. The CDR3 totals 14 residues. V was pared by 0 bases and J by 2 bases, with 0 bases of the junction left unmatched. Looked up from germline, CDR1 is SGHRS and CDR2 is YFSETQ. In DNA form, the CDR3 reads TGCGCCAGCAGCTTGGCAGGGGGCAACACTGAAGCTTTCTTT. As protein: CASSLAGGNTEAFF.

The gene calls are TRBV25-1 and TRBJ2-5, with D unclear. The CDR3 runs 14 residues. Germline V gives CDR1 MGHDK, CDR2 SYGVNS. The V end lost 3 bases, the J end lost 5 bases, and 13 bases lay between the germline ends. This CDR3 is CASSDNSWQETQYF. DNA for the CDR3: TGTGCCAGCAGTGATAACAGCTGGCAGGAGACCCAGTACTTC.

The chain links TRBV7-6 to TRBJ2-4; a possible D gene is TRBD1 (6 bases). Trimming removed 1 base at V and 0 bases at J, with 16 bases between. This CDR3 has 18 amino acids. Germline V gene lookup returns CDR1 SGHVS and CDR2 FNYEAQ. The CDR3 reads CASSLDGMGAGAKNIQYF. The CDR3 DNA reads TGTGCCAGCAGCTTAGATGGGATGGGGGCGGGAGCCAAAAACATTCAGTACTTC. Full variable domain (remainder filled in from reference TRBV7-6 and TRBJ2-4): GAGVSQSPRYKVTKRGQDVALRCDPISGHVSLYWYRQALGQGPEFLTYFNYEAQQDKSGLPNDRFSAERPEGSISTLTIQRTEQRDSAMYRCASSLDGMGAGAKNIQYFGAGTRLSVL.

The chain is built from TRBV2 and TRBJ1-1; D is unclear. V was pared by 0 bases and J by 2 bases, with 10 bases between. Germline V gene lookup returns CDR1 SNHLY and CDR2 FYNNEI. This CDR3 contains 15 residues. Written as DNA, the CDR3 is TGTGCCAGCAGTGAAGCGCGTAGCCGTAACACTGAAGCTTTCTTT. Its protein product is CASSEARSRNTEAFF.